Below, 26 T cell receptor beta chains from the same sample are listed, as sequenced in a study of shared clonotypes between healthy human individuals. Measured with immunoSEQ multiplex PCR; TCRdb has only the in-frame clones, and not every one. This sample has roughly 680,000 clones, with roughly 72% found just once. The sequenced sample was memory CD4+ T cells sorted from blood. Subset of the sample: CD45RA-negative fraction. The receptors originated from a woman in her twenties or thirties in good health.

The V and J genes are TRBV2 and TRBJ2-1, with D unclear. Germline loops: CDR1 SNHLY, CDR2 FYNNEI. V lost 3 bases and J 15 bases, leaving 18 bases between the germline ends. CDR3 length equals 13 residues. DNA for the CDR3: TGTGCCAGCAGTGAGAACTACTACCTTCTTTGGTTCTTC. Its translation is CASSENYYLLWFF.

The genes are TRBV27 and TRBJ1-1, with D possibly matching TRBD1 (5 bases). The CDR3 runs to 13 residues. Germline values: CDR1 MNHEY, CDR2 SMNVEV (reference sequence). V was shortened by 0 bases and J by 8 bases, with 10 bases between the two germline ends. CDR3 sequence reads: CASSLSQGLEAFF. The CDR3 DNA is TGTGCCAGCAGTTTATCTCAGGGTCTGGAAGCTTTCTTT.

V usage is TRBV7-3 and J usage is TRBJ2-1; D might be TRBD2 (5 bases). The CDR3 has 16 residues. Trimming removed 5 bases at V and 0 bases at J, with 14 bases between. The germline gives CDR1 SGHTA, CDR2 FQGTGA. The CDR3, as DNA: TGTGCCAGCAGCGCGCTAGCTACAAGCTCCTACAATGAGCAGTTCTTC. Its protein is CASSALATSSYNEQFF.

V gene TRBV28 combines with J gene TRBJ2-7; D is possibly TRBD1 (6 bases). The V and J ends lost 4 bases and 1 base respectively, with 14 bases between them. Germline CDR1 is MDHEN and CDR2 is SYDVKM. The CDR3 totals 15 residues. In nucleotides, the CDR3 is TGTGCCAGCAGTTCGACAGGCCCCAGATCCTACGAGCAGTACTTC. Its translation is CASSSTGPRSYEQYF.

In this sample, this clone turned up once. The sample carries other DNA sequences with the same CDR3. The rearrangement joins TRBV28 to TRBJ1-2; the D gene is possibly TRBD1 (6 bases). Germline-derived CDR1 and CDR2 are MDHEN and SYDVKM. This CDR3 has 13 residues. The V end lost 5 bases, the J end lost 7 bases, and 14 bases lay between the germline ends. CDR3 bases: TGTGCCAGCAGTCGCAGGGGTGTTGGTGGCTACACCTTC. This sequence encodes CASSRRGVGGYTF.

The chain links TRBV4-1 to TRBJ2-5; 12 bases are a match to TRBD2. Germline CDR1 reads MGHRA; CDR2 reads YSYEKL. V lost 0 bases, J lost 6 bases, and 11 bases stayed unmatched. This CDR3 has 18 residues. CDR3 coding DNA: TGCGCCAGCAGCCAAGATGTTCCTAGCACTAGCGGGAGGAAGACCCAGTACTTC. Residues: CASSQDVPSTSGRKTQYF.

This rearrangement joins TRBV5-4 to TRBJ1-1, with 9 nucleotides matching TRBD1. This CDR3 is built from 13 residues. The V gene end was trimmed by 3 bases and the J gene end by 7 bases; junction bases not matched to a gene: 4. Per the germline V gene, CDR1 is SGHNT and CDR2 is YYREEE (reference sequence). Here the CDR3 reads CASSSDRGGEAFF. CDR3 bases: TGTGCCAGCAGCTCCGACAGGGGGGGTGAAGCTTTCTTT.

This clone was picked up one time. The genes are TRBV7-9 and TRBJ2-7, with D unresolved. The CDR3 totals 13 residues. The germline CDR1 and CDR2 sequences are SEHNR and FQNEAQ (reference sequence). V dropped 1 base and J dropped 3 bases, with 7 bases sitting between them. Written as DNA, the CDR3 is TGTGCCAGCAGCTTAGAGGTGAACTACGAGCAGTACTTC. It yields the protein CASSLEVNYEQYF.

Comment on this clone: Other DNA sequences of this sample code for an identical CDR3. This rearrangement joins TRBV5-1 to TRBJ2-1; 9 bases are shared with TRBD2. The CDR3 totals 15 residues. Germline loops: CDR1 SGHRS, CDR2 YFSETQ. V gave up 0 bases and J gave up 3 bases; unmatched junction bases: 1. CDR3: CASSLASGNYNEQFF. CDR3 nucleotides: TGCGCCAGCAGCTTGGCTAGCGGGAACTACAATGAGCAGTTCTTC.

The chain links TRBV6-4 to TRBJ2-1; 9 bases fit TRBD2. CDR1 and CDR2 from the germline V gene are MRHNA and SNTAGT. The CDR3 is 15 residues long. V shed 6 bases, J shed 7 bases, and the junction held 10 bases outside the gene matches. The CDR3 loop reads CASSDSGRVGNEQFF. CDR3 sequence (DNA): TGTGCCAGCAGCGATAGCGGGAGAGTAGGAAATGAGCAGTTCTTC.

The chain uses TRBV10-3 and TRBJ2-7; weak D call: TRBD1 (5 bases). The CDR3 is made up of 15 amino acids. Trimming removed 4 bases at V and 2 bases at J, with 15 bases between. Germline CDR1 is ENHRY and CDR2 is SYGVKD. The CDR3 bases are TGTGCCATCAGTGGACAGAGCCTGGGAACCTACGAGCAGTACTTC. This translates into CAISGQSLGTYEQYF.

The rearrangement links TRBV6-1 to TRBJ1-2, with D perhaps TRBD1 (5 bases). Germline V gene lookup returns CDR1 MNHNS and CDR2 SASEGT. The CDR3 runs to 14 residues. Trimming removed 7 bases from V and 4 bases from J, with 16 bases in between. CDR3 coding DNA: TGTGCCAGCACAACAGGCGAGGCCAGCTATGGCTACACCTTC. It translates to CASTTGEASYGYTF.

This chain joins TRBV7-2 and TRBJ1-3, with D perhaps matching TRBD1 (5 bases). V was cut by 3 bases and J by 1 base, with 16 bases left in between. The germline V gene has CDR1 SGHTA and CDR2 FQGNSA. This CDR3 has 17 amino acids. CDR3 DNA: TGTGCCAGCAGCTTGGCATCAGGGAAGAGTTCTGGAAACACCATATATTTT. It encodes CASSLASGKSSGNTIYF.

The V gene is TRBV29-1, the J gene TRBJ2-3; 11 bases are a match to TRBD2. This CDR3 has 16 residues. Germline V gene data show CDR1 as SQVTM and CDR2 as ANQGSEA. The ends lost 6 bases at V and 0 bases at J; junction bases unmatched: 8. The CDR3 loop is CSVPRTSGYSTDTQYF. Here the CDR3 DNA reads TGCAGCGTGCCCCGGACTAGCGGGTATAGCACAGATACGCAGTATTTT.

CDR3 residues: CASSMVKGARTEAFF. CDR3 nucleotide sequence: TGTGCCAGTAGTATGGTCAAGGGGGCGCGTACTGAAGCTTTCTTT. This chain links TRBV19 with TRBJ1-1, with 7 bases matching TRBD1. CDR1 LNHDA and CDR2 SQIVND come from the germline V gene (reference sequence). The CDR3 covers 15 residues. Unmatched junction bases numbered 9, after V lost 3 bases and J lost 5 bases.

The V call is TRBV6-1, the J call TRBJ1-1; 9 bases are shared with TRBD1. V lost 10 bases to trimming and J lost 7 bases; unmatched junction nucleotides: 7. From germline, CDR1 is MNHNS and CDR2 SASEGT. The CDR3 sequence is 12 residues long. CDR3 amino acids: CATGTGFNEAFF. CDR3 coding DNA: TGTGCCACTGGGACAGGGTTCAATGAAGCTTTCTTT.

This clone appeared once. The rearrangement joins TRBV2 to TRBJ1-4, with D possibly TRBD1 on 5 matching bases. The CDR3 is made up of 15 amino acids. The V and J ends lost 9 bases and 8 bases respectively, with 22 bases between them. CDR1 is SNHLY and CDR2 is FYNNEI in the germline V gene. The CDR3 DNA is TGTGCCAGTCGACTTACCGGGACCCATGGCGAAAAACTGTTTTTT. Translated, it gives CASRLTGTHGEKLFF.

The CDR3 spells CASSPRTGGADTQYF. The CDR3 DNA is TGTGCCAGTAGTCCCCGGACAGGGGGTGCAGATACGCAGTATTTT. This chain links TRBV19 with TRBJ2-3; TRBD1 matches at 10 bases. Germline V gene lookup returns CDR1 LNHDA and CDR2 SQIVND (reference sequence). The CDR3 sequence is 15 residues long. Germline trimming cut 5 bases from V and 4 bases from J; bases unmatched to any gene: 6.

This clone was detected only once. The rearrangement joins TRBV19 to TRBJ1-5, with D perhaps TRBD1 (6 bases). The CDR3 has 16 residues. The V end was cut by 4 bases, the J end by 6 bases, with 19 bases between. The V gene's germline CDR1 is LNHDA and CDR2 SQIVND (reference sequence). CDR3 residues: CASSTPREGEGQPQHF. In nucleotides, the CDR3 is TGTGCCAGTAGTACCCCCAGGGAGGGGGAGGGTCAGCCCCAGCATTTT.

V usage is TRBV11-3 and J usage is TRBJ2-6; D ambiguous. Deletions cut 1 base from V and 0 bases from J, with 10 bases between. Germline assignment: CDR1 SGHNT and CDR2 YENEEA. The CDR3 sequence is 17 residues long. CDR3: CASSLGVTHSGANVLTF. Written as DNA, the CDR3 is TGTGCCAGCAGCTTAGGTGTGACTCACTCTGGGGCCAACGTCCTGACTTTC.

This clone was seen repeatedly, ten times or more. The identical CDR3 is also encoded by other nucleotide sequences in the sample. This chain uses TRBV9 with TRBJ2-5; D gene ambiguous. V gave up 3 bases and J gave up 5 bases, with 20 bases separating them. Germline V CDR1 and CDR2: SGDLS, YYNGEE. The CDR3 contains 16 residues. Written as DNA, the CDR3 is TGTGCCAGCAGCGCTAGTTCATTATACCCCCCGGAGACCCAGTACTTC. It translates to CASSASSLYPPETQYF.

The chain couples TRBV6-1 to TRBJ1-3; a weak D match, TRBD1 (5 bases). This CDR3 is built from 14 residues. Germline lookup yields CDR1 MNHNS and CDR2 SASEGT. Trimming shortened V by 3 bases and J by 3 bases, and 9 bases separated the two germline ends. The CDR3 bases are TGTGCCAGCAGTGAGGGGGGTCATGGAAACACCATATATTTT. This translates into CASSEGGHGNTIYF.

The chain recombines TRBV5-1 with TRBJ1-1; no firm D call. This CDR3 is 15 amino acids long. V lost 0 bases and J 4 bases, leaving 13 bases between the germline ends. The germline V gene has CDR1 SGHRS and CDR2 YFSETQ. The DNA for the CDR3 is TGCGCCAGCAGCTTGGAAATCCGGGCGGGCACTGAAGCTTTCTTT. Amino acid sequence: CASSLEIRAGTEAFF.

CDR3 loop: CASSRTGNPYEQYF. The CDR3 nucleotides read TGCGCCAGCAGTCGGACAGGTAATCCCTACGAGCAGTACTTC. The chain is built from TRBV10-1 and TRBJ2-7; 7 bases agree with TRBD1. Trimming took 5 bases from V and 2 from J; bases not matched to a gene: 6. The germline gives CDR1 WNHNN, CDR2 SYGVQD (reference sequence). The CDR3 covers 14 residues.

CDR3 region: CARGWDGGGTGELFF. CDR3 nucleotide sequence: TGTGCCAGGGGTTGGGACGGCGGGGGCACCGGGGAGCTGTTTTTT. The chain uses TRBV25-1 and TRBJ2-2, with 7 bases fitting TRBD2. After removal of 9 bases from V and 4 bases from J, the junction contained 11 bases not matched to a gene. Germline V lookup: CDR1 MGHDK, CDR2 SYGVNS. CDR3 length: 15 amino acids.

CDR3 in DNA: TGCGCCAGCAGCCTTCTACCCCGTGACTCGGGGGACACCATATATTTT. This sequence encodes CASSLLPRDSGDTIYF. The gene calls are TRBV4-1 and TRBJ1-3, with D possibly matching TRBD1 (5 bases). Trimming shortened V by 4 bases and J by 8 bases, and 21 bases separated the two germline ends. The CDR3 runs 16 residues. Germline V CDR1 and CDR2: MGHRA, YSYEKL.